Listed here are 27 T cell receptor beta chains from one sample, sequenced in a study of shared T cell receptors in the human thymus. The method was immunoSEQ multiplex PCR; TCRdb's version includes in-frame clones alone and lacks a portion of them. The sample lists 650,000 to 950,000 clones; approximately 83% were seen once. These data also formed part of another study, on human thymus T cells.

The sample comprised thymocytes. The origin of the receptors is a girl in the first two years of life with a congenital heart defect.

The V call is TRBV7-6, the J call TRBJ1-4; weak D call: TRBD1 (6 bases). The V end lost 5 bases, the J end lost 0 bases, and 22 bases lay between the germline ends. CDR1 SGHVS and CDR2 FNYEAQ come from the germline V gene. This CDR3 contains 19 residues. The CDR3 sequence: CASSDPDSGRGATNEKLFF. The CDR3 coding sequence is TGTGCCAGCAGCGACCCAGATTCAGGGAGGGGGGCAACTAATGAAAAACTGTTTTTT.

This chain connects TRBV7-9 to TRBJ2-7; 8 nucleotides align to TRBD1. Germline V gene data show CDR1 as SEHNR and CDR2 as FQNEAQ (reference sequence). This CDR3 region has 15 residues. V gave up 3 bases and J gave up 4 bases; unmatched junction bases: 8. CDR3 in amino acids: CASSLERQGAYEQYF. CDR3 in DNA: TGTGCCAGCAGCTTGGAGCGGCAGGGGGCTTACGAGCAGTACTTC.

DNA of the CDR3: TGTGCCAGCAGTGGAGAACAGGGCCTAAATGAAAAACTGTTTTTT. This gives the protein CASSGEQGLNEKLFF. The chain joins TRBV6-1 to TRBJ1-4; maybe TRBD1 (6 bases). The CDR3 loop spans 15 amino acids. Germline-derived CDR1 and CDR2 are MNHNS and SASEGT. The ends were cut back, 4 bases at V and 5 bases at J, with 14 bases in the middle.

This clone has just one count. V gene TRBV4-1 combines with J gene TRBJ2-3; 9 bases agree with TRBD2. Germline CDR1 reads MGHRA; CDR2 reads YSYEKL. The CDR3 is 16 residues long. The V segment lost 1 base and the J segment 4 bases; nucleotides outside the gene matches: 6. The CDR3 reads CASSQGAGGPPDTQYF. CDR3 DNA sequence: TGCGCCAGCAGCCAAGGGGCGGGGGGGCCTCCAGATACGCAGTATTTT.

The genes are TRBV7-2 and TRBJ2-1; TRBD2 matches 13 bases. After removal of 5 bases from V and 7 bases from J, the junction contained 8 bases not matched to a gene. From germline, CDR1 is SGHTA and CDR2 FQGNSA. The CDR3 consists of 16 residues. The CDR3 is CASSPPTSGGGNEQFF. The CDR3, as DNA: TGTGCCAGCAGCCCACCCACTAGCGGGGGGGGTAATGAGCAGTTCTTC.

The genes are TRBV5-1 and TRBJ2-7; 9 bases align to TRBD1. The CDR3 sequence is 15 residues long. V gave up 5 bases and J gave up 1 base; unmatched junction bases: 7. CDR1 is SGHRS and CDR2 is YFSETQ in the germline V gene. CDR3 residues: CASRTGTGTSYEQYF. CDR3 nucleotides: TGCGCCAGCAGGACCGGGACAGGGACATCCTACGAGCAGTACTTC.

This rearrangement joins TRBV7-6 to TRBJ2-3; a possible D gene is TRBD1 (5 bases). Germline assignment: CDR1 SGHVS and CDR2 FNYEAQ. V was pared by 1 base and J by 6 bases, with 8 bases between. This CDR3 spans 13 amino acids. Written as DNA, the CDR3 is TGTGCCAGCAGCTTAGGTTCAGGGGATACGCAGTATTTT. Its protein product is CASSLGSGDTQYF.

V gene TRBV6-1 combines with J gene TRBJ1-4, with TRBD1 matching over 8 bases. The CDR3 runs 17 residues. Per germline, CDR1 MNHNS and CDR2 SASEGT. The trim removed 2 bases at V and 0 bases at J, leaving 5 bases unmatched. The CDR3: CASSEPMDRATNEKLFF. The CDR3 region has the DNA TGTGCCAGCAGTGAACCGATGGACAGGGCAACTAATGAAAAACTGTTTTTT.

The rearrangement uses TRBV6-1 and TRBJ1-1; D not resolved. From germline, CDR1 is MNHNS and CDR2 SASEGT. Trimming cost V 10 bases and J 7 bases, with 10 bases left between them. There are 10 residues in the CDR3. The CDR3 coding sequence is TGTGCCACCCTTGCAGGTGAAGCTTTCTTT. As protein: CATLAGEAFF.

CDR3 loop: CASSLPDRQINYGYTF. The CDR3 coding sequence is TGTGCCAGCAGCTTACCCGACCGACAGATTAACTATGGCTACACCTTC. J is TRBJ1-2 and V is TRBV7-2, with D perhaps matching TRBD1 (5 bases). Germline CDR1 is SGHTA and CDR2 is FQGNSA. The CDR3 runs 16 residues. V was trimmed by 2 bases and J by 1 base, leaving 14 bases between them.

The chain links TRBV9 to TRBJ1-1, with D tentatively TRBD1 (6 bases). Germline V gives CDR1 SGDLS, CDR2 YYNGEE. The V end was cut by 1 base, the J end by 5 bases, with 12 bases between. The CDR3 has 14 residues. CDR3 amino acids: CASSVYRAETEAFF. For the CDR3, the DNA is TGTGCCAGCAGCGTATACAGGGCTGAAACTGAAGCTTTCTTT.

J is TRBJ1-6 and V is TRBV27; 9 bases are shared with TRBD1. Germline values: CDR1 MNHEY, CDR2 SMNVEV (reference sequence). Trimming removed 2 bases from V and 13 bases from J; junction bases left unmatched: 12. The CDR3 is 16 amino acids. CDR3 sequence reads: CASSLPVDRGSWPLHF. CDR3 coding DNA: TGTGCCAGCAGTTTACCTGTGGACAGGGGATCGTGGCCCCTCCACTTT.

V is TRBV10-2 and J is TRBJ2-7; tentative D call: TRBD2 (6 bases). The CDR3 totals 14 residues. CDR1 is WSHSY and CDR2 is SAAADI in the germline V gene. Between the trimmed V and J ends, which lost 8 bases and 2 bases, there was a span of 16 bases. The chain's CDR3 is CASQGRGETYEQYF. The CDR3 nucleotides are TGCGCCAGCCAAGGGCGCGGGGAGACCTACGAGCAGTACTTC.

The rearrangement links TRBV5-4 to TRBJ1-6, with unresolved D. Germline CDR1 and CDR2: SGHNT and YYREEE (reference sequence). The V end was cut by 1 base, the J end by 0 bases, with 8 bases between. The CDR3 length is 16 residues. CDR3 in DNA: TGTGCCAGCAGCTTGCGGGGAAGCTCCTATAATTCACCCCTCCACTTT. It translates to CASSLRGSSYNSPLHF.

The V gene is TRBV14, the J gene TRBJ2-7, with 9 bases that match TRBD1. With V trimmed by 3 bases and J by 2 bases, 14 bases remained unmatched. Per the germline V gene, CDR1 is SGHDN and CDR2 is FVKESK. CDR3 length equals 18 residues. The CDR3 region is CASSHARTGGPLTYEQYF. CDR3 bases: TGTGCCAGCAGCCATGCTCGTACAGGGGGCCCACTTACCTACGAGCAGTACTTC.

V and J are TRBV19 and TRBJ2-1, with D possibly matching TRBD2 (6 bases). Germline V gene data show CDR1 as LNHDA and CDR2 as SQIVND (reference sequence). This CDR3 has 16 residues. V was clipped by 2 bases and J by 5 bases, with 16 bases between them. CDR3 sequence reads: CASSIRRFRGNNEQFF. The CDR3 DNA reads as TGTGCCAGTAGTATAAGGAGGTTTCGGGGGAACAATGAGCAGTTCTTC.

The CDR3 reads CASSSSTWEQGSHATDTGELFF. The CDR3 region has the DNA TGTGCCAGCAGCTCATCAACTTGGGAACAGGGAAGTCACGCGACGGACACCGGGGAGCTGTTTTTT. V gene TRBV7-3 combines with J gene TRBJ2-2, with D perhaps matching TRBD1 (6 bases). This CDR3 region has 22 residues. V was pared by 4 bases and J by 3 bases, with 33 bases between. Looked up from germline, CDR1 is SGHTA and CDR2 is FQGTGA.

The chain carries TRBV4-1 and TRBJ2-5, with D possibly matching TRBD2 (6 bases). The germline gives CDR1 MGHRA, CDR2 YSYEKL. This CDR3 is 15 amino acids long. The V and J ends lost 1 base and 6 bases respectively, with 15 bases between them. CDR3 bases: TGCGCCAGCAGCCAAGGGGGAGGCTGTGGAAAGACCCAGTACTTC. It is translated as CASSQGGGCGKTQYF.

The V call is TRBV12-5, the J call TRBJ1-2; TRBD1 matches 9 bases. V shed 4 bases and J 6 bases; nucleotides not matched to a gene: 18. CDR1 and CDR2 from the germline V gene are LGHNT and FRNRAP. There are 18 residues in the CDR3. The CDR3 region has the DNA TGTGCTAGTGGTTACCTCGTATACCGGGACAGGGAAAACGATGGCTACACCTTC. It specifies CASGYLVYRDRENDGYTF. Drawing the rest from reference TRBV12-5 and TRBJ1-2, the complete variable domain is DARVTQTPRHKVTEMGQEVTMRCQPILGHNTVFWYRQTMMQGLELLAYFRNRAPLDDSGMPKDRFSAEMPDATLATLKIQPSEPRDSAVYFCASGYLVYRDRENDGYTFGSGTRLTVV.

Written as DNA, the CDR3 is TGTGCCAGCGGCCCCCGACAGGGGTCTGACTATGGCTACACCTTC. Translation gives CASGPRQGSDYGYTF. V is TRBV2 and J is TRBJ1-2; 8 bases agree with TRBD1. Germline CDR1 is SNHLY and CDR2 is FYNNEI. The CDR3 loop spans 15 amino acids. V lost 8 bases, J lost 3 bases, and 11 bases stayed unmatched.

This chain links TRBV7-2 with TRBJ1-1; D is perhaps TRBD1 (5 bases). Per the germline V gene, CDR1 is SGHTA and CDR2 is FQGNSA. V shed 7 bases and J shed 0 bases, with 24 bases lying between them. The CDR3 totals 18 residues. The CDR3: CASTFGPPQDNMNTEAFF. The CDR3, as DNA: TGTGCCAGCACCTTTGGGCCCCCACAGGATAACATGAACACTGAAGCTTTCTTT.

The chain combines TRBV5-8 with TRBJ1-2; maybe TRBD1 (6 bases). This CDR3 is built from 17 residues. The ends were cut back, 0 bases at V and 6 bases at J, with 21 bases in the middle. The germline CDR1 and CDR2 sequences are SGHTS and YDEGEE. The CDR3 reads CASSLARVVRGNDGYTF. In nucleotides, the CDR3 is TGTGCCAGCAGCTTGGCTAGGGTTGTCAGGGGAAATGATGGCTACACCTTC.

The gene calls are TRBV4-1 and TRBJ1-5; no clear D gene. Germline lookup yields CDR1 MGHRA and CDR2 YSYEKL. Trimming took off 1 base at V and 7 bases at J, with 8 bases between the two ends. The CDR3 sequence is 13 residues long. The CDR3 sequence: CASSQVRWQPQHF. As DNA, the CDR3 is TGCGCCAGCAGCCAAGTTCGGTGGCAGCCCCAGCATTTT.

The rearrangement uses TRBV27 and TRBJ2-5; D perhaps matches TRBD1 (5 bases). The germline V and J ends were trimmed by 6 bases and 1 base, with 15 bases remaining between them. Germline V gives CDR1 MNHEY, CDR2 SMNVEV (reference sequence). CDR3 size: 15 residues. The CDR3 loop reads CASRAKQESQETQYF. In DNA, the CDR3 is TGTGCCAGCAGGGCTAAACAGGAGTCCCAAGAGACCCAGTACTTC.

The chain carries TRBV2 and TRBJ1-5; TRBD1 aligns across 11 bases. This CDR3 region has 18 residues. CDR1 and CDR2 (germline): SNHLY, FYNNEI. V shed 5 bases and J 2 bases; nucleotides not matched to a gene: 11. In DNA, the CDR3 is TGTGCCAGCAGTTACCCCCGGACAGGGGGCACGGGCAATCAGCCCCAGCATTTT. It translates to CASSYPRTGGTGNQPQHF.

The CDR3 nucleotides are TGCAGTGCTTCCACAGAGAATGGCTACACCTTC. Protein product: CSASTENGYTF. The chain joins TRBV20-1 to TRBJ1-2, with unresolved D. The CDR3 contains 11 residues. Germline V gives CDR1 DFQATT, CDR2 SNEGSKA (reference sequence). V lost 5 bases and J 6 bases, leaving 10 bases between the germline ends.

V usage is TRBV5-6 and J usage is TRBJ1-3; TRBD1 might be the D (6 bases). V gave up 3 bases and J gave up 0 bases, with 22 bases separating them. The CDR3 consists of 19 residues. Germline lookup yields CDR1 SGHDT and CDR2 YYEEEE. The CDR3 region has the DNA TGTGCCAGCAGCTATACAAGGGGGTATGAGGTCGGCTCTGGAAACACCATATATTTT. It is translated as CASSYTRGYEVGSGNTIYF. The whole variable domain, filled in from reference TRBV5-6 and TRBJ1-3, reads DAGVTQSPTHLIKTRGQQVTLRCSPKSGHDTVSWYQQALGQGPQFIFQYYEEEERQRGNFPDRFSGHQFPNYSSELNVNALLLGDSALYLCASSYTRGYEVGSGNTIYFGEGSWLTVV.